These 28 T cell receptor beta chains were sequenced from one sample in a study of OX40 agonist ivuxolimab in advanced cancers. Generated by immunoSEQ multiplex PCR, the TCRdb table keeps only in-frame clones and is missing some. The sample has more than 60,000 clones, roughly 80% seen once. The material was CD4+ or CD8+ T cells sorted from blood, obtained in a trial of the OX40 agonist ivuxolimab. These receptor sequences come from an adult with an advanced solid tumor such as melanoma, head and neck, liver or kidney cancer.

DNA of the CDR3: TGTGCCATCAGAGACAGGGGGCTTGCCGGGGAGCTGTTTTTT. Translating it yields CAIRDRGLAGELFF. The rearrangement links TRBV10-3 to TRBJ2-2; 10 bases are shared with TRBD1. This CDR3 contains 14 residues. The germline V gene encodes CDR1 ENHRY and CDR2 SYGVKD. V was clipped by 6 bases and J by 6 bases; unmatched bases: 4.

V usage is TRBV11-2 and J usage is TRBJ2-1; TRBD2 matches 12 bases. The CDR3 extends over 16 amino acids. Germline loops: CDR1 SGHAT, CDR2 FQNNGV. V lost 1 base and J lost 6; bases outside the gene matches: 4. CDR3 region: CASSLGASGGANEQFF. CDR3 in DNA: TGTGCCAGCAGCTTAGGAGCTAGCGGGGGGGCCAATGAGCAGTTCTTC.

The J gene is TRBJ2-3, the V gene TRBV5-1, with D possibly matching TRBD1 (6 bases). The CDR3 is 16 amino acids. V was cut by 0 bases and J by 1 base, with 12 bases left in between. Per germline, CDR1 SGHRS and CDR2 YFSETQ. As DNA, the CDR3 is TGCGCCAGCAGCTTGGAGGGGGTTGGAGGCACAGATACGCAGTATTTT. Its protein is CASSLEGVGGTDTQYF.

The chain links TRBV5-4 to TRBJ2-7, with D unclear. The germline V gene has CDR1 SGHNT and CDR2 YYREEE (reference sequence). V lost 4 bases and J 2 bases, leaving 16 bases between the germline ends. The CDR3 consists of 15 residues. Written as DNA, the CDR3 is TGTGCCAGCAGCCGTAGTCCCGCCGGAACCTACGAGCAGTACTTC. Its protein is CASSRSPAGTYEQYF.

The J gene is TRBJ2-2, the V gene TRBV7-3; D remains ambiguous. V was shortened by 5 bases and J by 6 bases, with 13 bases between the two germline ends. Germline V CDR1 and CDR2: SGHTA, FQGTGA. The CDR3 contains 14 residues. CDR3 bases: TGTGCCAGCAGCCCGGTATCTACCTCCGGGGAGCTGTTTTTT. It yields the protein CASSPVSTSGELFF.

V gene TRBV2 combines with J gene TRBJ1-2; D gene unclear. The V and J ends lost 0 bases and 8 bases respectively, with 4 bases between them. Germline CDR1 is SNHLY and CDR2 is FYNNEI. CDR3 length: 11 amino acids. CDR3 in amino acids: CASSEAWGYTF. The CDR3 nucleotides are TGTGCCAGCAGTGAAGCGTGGGGCTACACCTTC.

V is TRBV28 and J is TRBJ1-5, with 7 bases fitting TRBD1. CDR3 size: 16 residues. Germline V lookup: CDR1 MDHEN, CDR2 SYDVKM. With 5 bases clipped from V and 2 bases from J, the junction kept 9 bases outside the gene matches. DNA for the CDR3: TGTGCCAGCAGTCACGGACAGGCGGGGGGCAATCAGCCCCAGCATTTT. Protein product: CASSHGQAGGNQPQHF.

About this clone itself: One end of the junction does not line up with germline, which may come from a read error. This chain joins TRBV7-7 and TRBJ2-5; 12 bases line up with TRBD1. Germline CDR1 SSHAT, CDR2 FNYEAQ (reference sequence). The CDR3 spans 15 residues. DNA for the CDR3: TGTGCTAGCAGCTTACTGGGACAGGGGGCCGAGACCCAGTACTTC. This translates into CASSLLGQGAETQYF.

This chain uses TRBV7-2 with TRBJ1-2; the D is unclear. The length of the CDR3 is 15 residues. Looked up from germline, CDR1 is SGHTA and CDR2 is FQGNSA. V lost 2 bases to trimming and J lost 5 bases, with 15 bases between them. The CDR3 DNA reads TGTGCCAGCAGCTTAAGGCTCGATTTCCTATATGGCTACACCTTC. Encoded protein: CASSLRLDFLYGYTF. The full variable domain, in which reference TRBV7-2 and TRBJ1-2 provide the parts outside the CDR3, is GAGVSQSPSNKVTEKGKDVELRCDPISGHTALYWYRQSLGQGLEFLIYFQGNSAPDKSGLPSDRFSAERTGGSVSTLTIQRTQQEDSAVYLCASSLRLDFLYGYTFGSGTRLTVV.

This clone occurred a few times. This rearrangement joins TRBV11-2 to TRBJ1-2; a weak D match, TRBD1 (6 bases). This CDR3 region has 16 residues. CDR1 and CDR2 from the germline V gene are SGHAT and FQNNGV. The ends were cut back, 4 bases at V and 3 bases at J, with 18 bases in the middle. In DNA, the CDR3 is TGTGCCAGCAGCTCACAGGGCCGGCCCCCTCACTATGGCTACACCTTC. Residues: CASSSQGRPPHYGYTF.

J is TRBJ2-2 and V is TRBV5-4; 11 nucleotides line up with TRBD2. CDR1 SGHNT and CDR2 YYREEE come from the germline V gene (reference sequence). The CDR3 is 18 amino acids. With 4 bases clipped from V and 5 bases from J, the junction kept 13 bases outside the gene matches. CDR3 DNA: TGTGCCAGCAGCCCGGGGGTTCTAGCGGGGGGTTTAACCGGGGAGCTGTTTTTT. The encoded protein is CASSPGVLAGGLTGELFF.

The chain is built from TRBV29-1 and TRBJ2-7; 8 nucleotides match TRBD1. Germline CDR1 reads SQVTM; CDR2 reads ANQGSEA. The CDR3 extends over 12 amino acids. V lost 3 bases and J lost 2; bases outside the gene matches: 0. CDR3 sequence (DNA): TGCAGCGTTGAGACAGGGGCCTACGAGCAGTACTTC. Translating gives CSVETGAYEQYF.

This chain links TRBV4-1 with TRBJ1-1; 9 bases are shared with TRBD1. The CDR3 contains 15 residues. CDR1 MGHRA and CDR2 YSYEKL come from the germline V gene. V lost 1 base and J lost 4; bases outside the gene matches: 4. CDR3 in amino acids: CASSQGDRAGTEAFF. CDR3 sequence (DNA): TGCGCCAGCAGCCAAGGGGACAGGGCGGGCACTGAAGCTTTCTTT.

The sample holds many counts of this clone. The CDR3 nucleotides are TGTGCCAGCAGGACGGGGGGAGTGGAGACCCAGTACTTC. Translating it yields CASRTGGVETQYF. This chain links TRBV6-1 with TRBJ2-5; 7 nucleotides agree with TRBD2. CDR1 is MNHNS, CDR2 SASEGT, per germline. This CDR3 is built from 13 residues. Trimming removed 6 bases from V and 5 bases from J; junction bases left unmatched: 6.

This clone was counted a few times. Here the CDR3 DNA reads TGTGCCAGCAGCAAAGGGGACTTGAACACTGAAGCTTTCTTT. It translates to CASSKGDLNTEAFF. The chain joins TRBV4-2 to TRBJ1-1; perhaps TRBD1 as D (5 bases). The CDR3 has 14 amino acids. Trimming cost V 5 bases and J 0 bases, with 10 bases left between them. Germline assignment: CDR1 LGHNA and CDR2 YNFKEQ.

CDR3 protein: CASSIGTPVNQPQHF. CDR3 coding DNA: TGTGCCAGTAGTATCGGGACGCCGGTCAATCAGCCCCAGCATTTT. The V gene is TRBV19, the J gene TRBJ1-5, with D possibly matching TRBD1 (5 bases). The CDR3 loop spans 15 amino acids. The V end was cut by 3 bases, the J end by 3 bases, with 12 bases between. Germline V gives CDR1 LNHDA, CDR2 SQIVND (reference sequence).

The chain uses TRBV28 and TRBJ2-3, with 7 bases lining up with TRBD2. Trimming cost V 8 bases and J 0 bases; bases outside gene matches: 5. This CDR3 is built from 14 residues. CDR1 is MDHEN, CDR2 SYDVKM, per germline. CDR3 residues: CASQWGGSTDTQYF. The CDR3 bases are TGTGCCAGCCAGTGGGGGGGGAGCACAGATACGCAGTATTTT.

The CDR3 region has the DNA TGTGCCAGCAGCCGGGGCCCGGGGGCGAACTATAATTCACCCCTCCACTTT. Residues: CASSRGPGANYNSPLHF. This chain links TRBV4-2 with TRBJ1-6; TRBD1 is a possible D gene (6 bases). Between the trimmed V and J ends, which lost 4 bases and 3 bases, there was a span of 16 bases. In germline, CDR1 is LGHNA, CDR2 YNFKEQ. CDR3 length: 17 residues.

The V call is TRBV2, the J call TRBJ1-4; a weak D match, TRBD1 (5 bases). Per germline, CDR1 SNHLY and CDR2 FYNNEI. CDR3 length equals 15 residues. The V gene lost 1 base and the J gene lost 5 bases, with 11 bases spanning the gap. CDR3 region: CASSEVRGTNEKLFF. The CDR3 DNA is TGTGCCAGCAGTGAAGTACGGGGGACGAATGAAAAACTGTTTTTT.

The genes are TRBV7-2 and TRBJ2-1; 9 nucleotides agree with TRBD1. Per germline, CDR1 SGHTA and CDR2 FQGNSA. V dropped 3 bases and J dropped 6; count of bases not matched to a gene: 6. The CDR3 is 15 residues long. CDR3 region: CASSFAGQGFNEQFF. Written as DNA, the CDR3 is TGTGCCAGCAGCTTCGCGGGACAGGGTTTCAATGAGCAGTTCTTC.

The chain uses TRBV15 and TRBJ2-5; D may correspond to TRBD1 or TRBD2 (5 bases each). CDR1 is LNHNV and CDR2 is YYDKDF in the germline V gene (reference sequence). Trimming pared 1 base from V and 2 bases from J, leaving 11 bases between. This CDR3 spans 15 amino acids. CDR3 region: CATSRVGPGQETQYF. DNA for the CDR3: TGTGCCACCAGCAGAGTGGGACCCGGGCAAGAGACCCAGTACTTC.

This clone showed up just once. The rearrangement uses TRBV5-1 and TRBJ1-1; 12 positions match TRBD1. CDR3 length: 14 residues. With 3 bases clipped from V and 11 bases from J, the junction kept 8 bases outside the gene matches. Germline V gene sequence: CDR1 SGHRS, CDR2 YFSETQ. CDR3 sequence reads: CASSSPGQGARAFF. CDR3 nucleotides: TGCGCCAGCAGCTCGCCGGGACAGGGGGCGCGGGCTTTCTTT.

V usage is TRBV6-1 and J usage is TRBJ1-3; D unclear. Germline V gene sequence: CDR1 MNHNS, CDR2 SASEGT. Trimming pared 0 bases from V and 8 bases from J, leaving 2 bases between. CDR3 length equals 11 residues. The CDR3 sequence is CASSEADTIYF. The CDR3 nucleotides are TGTGCCAGCAGTGAAGCCGACACCATATATTTT.

This clone has just a few counts. CDR3 sequence (DNA): TGTGCCAGCAGCCCGGGGGACAGCCTTAGGCAGCCCCAGCATTTT. Encoded protein: CASSPGDSLRQPQHF. The gene calls are TRBV5-5 and TRBJ1-5; 7 nucleotides align to TRBD1. Losses at the gene ends were 4 bases for V and 7 bases for J; bases not matched to a gene: 11. CDR1 is SGHKS, CDR2 YYEKEE, per germline (reference sequence). The CDR3 spans 15 residues.

This clone was seen a single time. The genes are TRBV6-6 and TRBJ1-2; no clear D gene. CDR1 and CDR2 from the germline V gene are MNHNY and SVGAGI (reference sequence). The CDR3 spans 14 residues. The ends were cut back, 6 bases at V and 5 bases at J, with 16 bases in the middle. The CDR3 region has the DNA TGTGCCAGCAGGACGTTAGAAGCAAGTTATGGCTACACCTTC. Its translation: CASRTLEASYGYTF.

The chain has TRBV27 and TRBJ1-2; 9 bases are shared with TRBD1. The CDR3 is 14 residues long. Germline assignment: CDR1 MNHEY and CDR2 SMNVEV (reference sequence). Trimming took 5 bases from V and 5 from J; bases not matched to a gene: 6. The CDR3 region is CASSRAQGAYGYTF. The CDR3 DNA reads TGTGCCAGCAGTAGGGCACAGGGGGCATATGGCTACACCTTC.

The sample holds a few counts of this clone. V usage is TRBV18 and J usage is TRBJ1-6; tentative D call: TRBD1 (6 bases). The CDR3 runs to 18 residues. Germline V gives CDR1 KGHSH, CDR2 LQKENI. The V and J ends lost 4 bases and 10 bases respectively, with 26 bases between them. The CDR3 nucleotides are TGTGCCAGCTCACTAACGGGCTCGGGGGGCGCGTTTCAATCACCCCTCCACTTT. It specifies CASSLTGSGGAFQSPLHF.

The chain is built from TRBV7-9 and TRBJ2-3; D perhaps matches TRBD2 (5 bases). This CDR3 contains 12 residues. The germline V and J ends were trimmed by 7 bases and 8 bases, with 13 bases remaining between them. Germline V gene lookup returns CDR1 SEHNR and CDR2 FQNEAQ (reference sequence). As DNA, the CDR3 is TGTGCCAGCAACCCACTAGATGGTACGCAGTATTTT. Encoded protein: CASNPLDGTQYF. The variable domain in full, with the rest retrieved from reference TRBV7-9 and TRBJ2-3, is DTGVSQNPRHKITKRGQNVTFRCDPISEHNRLYWYRQTLGQGPEFLTYFQNEAQLEKSRLLSDRFSAERPKGSFSTLEIQRTEQGDSAMYLCASNPLDGTQYFGPGTRLTVL.